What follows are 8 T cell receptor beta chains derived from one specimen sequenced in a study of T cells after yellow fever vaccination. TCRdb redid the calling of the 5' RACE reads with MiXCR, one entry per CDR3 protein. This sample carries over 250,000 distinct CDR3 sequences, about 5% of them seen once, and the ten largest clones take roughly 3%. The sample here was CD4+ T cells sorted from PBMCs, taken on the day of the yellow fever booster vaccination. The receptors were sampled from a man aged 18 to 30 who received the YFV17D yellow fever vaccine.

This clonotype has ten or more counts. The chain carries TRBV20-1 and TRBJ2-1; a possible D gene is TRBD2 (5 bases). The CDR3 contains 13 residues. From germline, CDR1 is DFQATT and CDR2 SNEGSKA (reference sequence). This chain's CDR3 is CRALSDPYNEQFF. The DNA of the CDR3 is TGCAGGGCTCTTAGCGACCCCTACAATGAGCAGTTCTTC.

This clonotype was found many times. CDR3 nucleotides: TGTGCCAGCAGCCGAGGGGGTCGGGACTTTGTGGGAGAGACCCAGTACTTC. Translated: CASSRGGRDFVGETQYF. The V gene is TRBV7-3, the J gene TRBJ2-5; either TRBD1 or TRBD2 may supply D (6 bases each). Germline V gene sequence: CDR1 SGHTA, CDR2 FQGTGA. Trimming shortened V by 5 bases and J by 4 bases, and 23 bases separated the two germline ends. This CDR3 comprises 17 residues.

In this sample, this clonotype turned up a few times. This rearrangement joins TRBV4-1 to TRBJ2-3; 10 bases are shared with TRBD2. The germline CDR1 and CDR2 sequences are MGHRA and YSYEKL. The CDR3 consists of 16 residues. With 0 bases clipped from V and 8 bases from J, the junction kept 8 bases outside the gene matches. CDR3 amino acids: CASSQEERGGFRTQYF. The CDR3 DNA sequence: TGCGCCAGCAGCCAAGAAGAGCGGGGGGGCTTTCGTACGCAGTATTTT.

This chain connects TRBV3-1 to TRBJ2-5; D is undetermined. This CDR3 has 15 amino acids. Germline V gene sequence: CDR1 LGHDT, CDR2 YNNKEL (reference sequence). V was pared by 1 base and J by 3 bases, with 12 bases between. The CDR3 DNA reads TGTGCCAGCAGCCAAGTGGGATGGGCGGAAGAGACCCAGTACTTC. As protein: CASSQVGWAEETQYF.

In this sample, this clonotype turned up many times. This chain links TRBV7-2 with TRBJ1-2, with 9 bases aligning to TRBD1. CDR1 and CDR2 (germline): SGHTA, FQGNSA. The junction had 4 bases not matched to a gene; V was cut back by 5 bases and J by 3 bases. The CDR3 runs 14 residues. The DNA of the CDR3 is TGTGCCAGCAGCCTGGGGACAGGGTACTATGGCTACACCTTC. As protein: CASSLGTGYYGYTF.

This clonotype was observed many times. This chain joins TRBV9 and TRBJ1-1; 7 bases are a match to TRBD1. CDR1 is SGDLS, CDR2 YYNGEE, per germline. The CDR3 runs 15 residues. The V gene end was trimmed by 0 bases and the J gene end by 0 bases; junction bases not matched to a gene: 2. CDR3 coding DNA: TGTGCCAGCAGCGTAGGGGGACAGTTGAACACTGAAGCTTTCTTT. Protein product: CASSVGGQLNTEAFF.

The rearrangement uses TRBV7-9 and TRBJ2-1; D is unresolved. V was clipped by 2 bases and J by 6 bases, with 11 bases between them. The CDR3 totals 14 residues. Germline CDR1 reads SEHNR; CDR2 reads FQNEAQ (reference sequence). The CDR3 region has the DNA TGTGCCAGCAGCTTATCAGCAGTTTTCAATGAGCAGTTCTTC. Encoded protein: CASSLSAVFNEQFF.

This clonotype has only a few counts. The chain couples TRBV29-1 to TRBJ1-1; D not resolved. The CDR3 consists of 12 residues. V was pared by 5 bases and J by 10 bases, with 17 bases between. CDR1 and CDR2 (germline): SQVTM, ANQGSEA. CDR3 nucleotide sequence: TGCAGCGTTTTGGGTGTCTCTTTCCGAGCTTTCTTT. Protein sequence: CSVLGVSFRAFF.